These T cell receptor beta chains were read from a single sample in a study of T cell responses to AZD1222 COVID-19 vaccine. Clones were sequenced by immunoSEQ multiplex PCR, and TCRdb holds only the in-frame ones, with some missing. Of roughly 120,000 clones in the sample, 84% are singletons; the top ten hold around a tenth. The material sequenced was peripheral blood, taken on day 0 of AZD1222 vaccination. All receptors derive from an adult in good health. CDR3s include the opening cysteine and the closing phenylalanine or tryptophan. Fields, in order: clone size, J gene, D gene, V gene, CDR3 protein, CDR3 DNA. A D gene is named only where the DNA matches it firmly. Clone size, where shown, is once, few, many, or a class for clones that have expanded.

size: -; J: TRBJ2-3; D: -; V: TRBV19; CDR3: CASSIMGAGTDTQYF; DNA: TGTGCCAGTAGTATAATGGGCGCGGGGACAGATACGCAGTATTTT
size: -; J: TRBJ1-2; D: TRBD1; V: TRBV12-5; CDR3: CASSLEGAFGYTF; DNA: TGTGCTAGTTCCCTGGAGGGGGCCTTTGGCTACACCTTC
size: -; J: TRBJ2-7; D: -; V: TRBV3-1/TRBV3-2; CDR3: CASSQGVYEQYF; DNA: TGTGCCAGCAGCCAAGGCGTATACGAGCAGTACTTC
size: -; J: TRBJ1-2; D: -; V: TRBV3-1/TRBV3-2; CDR3: CASSRWVGYGYTF; DNA: TGTGCCAGCAGCCGATGGGTCGGCTATGGCTACACCTTC
size: -; J: TRBJ2-7; D: -; V: TRBV21-1; CDR3: CASRLGLPRQSYEQYF; DNA: TGTGCCAGCAGACTTGGGCTTCCGAGACAATCCTACGAGCAGTACTTC
size: -; J: TRBJ2-5; D: TRBD2; V: TRBV13; CDR3: CASSFRLAGGRLGETQYF; DNA: TGTGCCAGCAGCTTTCGACTAGCGGGGGGCAGATTGGGAGAGACCCAGTACTTC
size: few; J: TRBJ2-1; D: TRBD1; V: TRBV28; CDR3: CASSRGQANEQFF; DNA: TGTGCCAGCAGTAGAGGACAGGCTAATGAGCAGTTCTTC
size: -; J: TRBJ1-6; D: -; V: TRBV7-2; CDR3: CASGTGNSPLHF; DNA: TGTGCCAGCGGTACAGGAAATTCACCCCTCCACTTT
size: -; J: TRBJ2-3; D: TRBD2; V: TRBV19; CDR3: CASRRLAGGADTQYF; DNA: TGTGCCAGTAGGCGACTAGCGGGGGGAGCAGATACGCAGTATTTT
size: -; J: TRBJ2-2; D: TRBD1; V: TRBV4-2; CDR3: CASSQEGRGSTGELFF; DNA: TGTGCCAGCAGCCAAGAGGGCAGGGGGAGCACCGGGGAGCTGTTTTTT
size: -; J: TRBJ1-5; D: TRBD1; V: TRBV28; CDR3: CASSSPGQGAGQPQHF; DNA: TGTGCCAGCAGTTCCCCGGGACAGGGGGCAGGACAGCCCCAGCATTTT
size: few; J: TRBJ2-7; D: -; V: TRBV5-6; CDR3: CASSWRAEGVRNF; DNA: TGTGCCAGCAGCTGGAGGGCAGAGGGAGTAAGGAACTTC
size: -; J: TRBJ2-2; D: -; V: TRBV19; CDR3: CASSKQGWAGELFF; DNA: TGTGCCAGTAGTAAACAGGGATGGGCCGGGGAGCTGTTTTTT
size: -; J: TRBJ1-4; D: -; V: TRBV19; CDR3: CASSTLQRLQELFF; DNA: TGTGCCAGTAGTACGCTACAGCGACTTCAAGAACTGTTTTTT
size: -; J: TRBJ2-5; D: -; V: TRBV12-5; CDR3: CASGIGRAETQYF; DNA: TGTGCTAGTGGCATCGGTAGGGCTGAGACCCAGTACTTC
size: -; J: TRBJ2-2; D: TRBD2; V: TRBV4-1; CDR3: CASSQSSGGLPGELFF; DNA: TGCGCCAGCAGCCAATCGAGCGGGGGCCTACCCGGGGAGCTGTTTTTT
size: -; J: TRBJ1-2; D: TRBD1; V: TRBV9; CDR3: CASSSRTGEYGYTF; DNA: TGTGCCAGCAGCTCCCGGACAGGGGAATATGGCTACACCTTC
size: few; J: TRBJ2-7; D: -; V: TRBV6-5; CDR3: CASSYVSGLTTYEQYF; DNA: TGTGCCAGCAGTTACGTCTCGGGACTTACTACCTACGAGCAGTACTTC
size: -; J: TRBJ1-5; D: TRBD1; V: TRBV19; CDR3: CASSSPGQGSNQPQHF; DNA: TGTGCCAGTAGTAGCCCGGGACAGGGTAGCAATCAGCCCCAGCATTTT
size: -; J: TRBJ2-7; D: TRBD1; V: TRBV28; CDR3: CASSPGQSAKEQYF; DNA: TGTGCCAGCAGCCCGGGACAGTCAGCTAAGGAGCAGTACTTC
size: once; J: TRBJ2-1; D: TRBD1; V: TRBV9; CDR3: CASSVGWDRGNEQFF; DNA: TGTGCCAGCAGCGTAGGTTGGGACAGGGGCAATGAGCAGTTCTTC
size: -; J: TRBJ2-3; D: TRBD2; V: TRBV4-2; CDR3: CASSQATSGGRTDTQYF; DNA: TGTGCCAGCAGCCAAGCAACTAGCGGGGGGCGCACAGATACGCAGTATTTT
size: -; J: TRBJ1-2; D: -; V: TRBV27; CDR3: CASSRSAGEYGYGYTF; DNA: TGTGCCAGCAGCAGATCTGCAGGGGAGTATGGCTATGGCTACACCTTC
size: -; J: TRBJ1-5; D: -; V: TRBV19; CDR3: CASKGNGPQHF; DNA: TGTGCCAGTAAAGGAAACGGGCCCCAGCATTTT
size: -; J: TRBJ2-7; D: TRBD1; V: TRBV20-1; CDR3: CSASPLTGSSYEQYF; DNA: TGCAGTGCTAGTCCATTGACAGGGAGCTCCTACGAGCAGTACTTC
size: few; J: TRBJ1-2; D: -; V: TRBV6-2/TRBV6-3; CDR3: CASSYNYGYTF; DNA: TGTGCCAGCAGTTACAACTATGGCTACACCTTC
size: -; J: TRBJ1-4; D: -; V: TRBV15; CDR3: CATSRDWAREKLFF; DNA: TGTGCCACCAGCAGAGATTGGGCGAGAGAAAAACTGTTTTTT
size: -; J: TRBJ1-1; D: -; V: TRBV9; CDR3: CASSVGNREGEAFF; DNA: TGTGCCAGCAGCGTAGGTAACAGGGAAGGGGAAGCTTTCTTT
size: -; J: TRBJ1-1; D: -; V: TRBV6-5; CDR3: CASSYNARVSTEAFF; DNA: TGTGCCAGCAGTTACAATGCCAGGGTGAGCACTGAAGCTTTCTTT
size: -; J: TRBJ1-2; D: TRBD1; V: TRBV7-9; CDR3: CASSPATGTDINYGYTF; DNA: TGTGCCAGCAGCCCGGCGACCGGGACAGACATTAACTATGGCTACACCTTC
size: -; J: TRBJ1-2; D: -; V: TRBV9; CDR3: CASSPARSNYGYTF; DNA: TGTGCCAGCAGCCCGGCCCGGTCTAACTATGGCTACACCTTC
size: -; J: TRBJ1-1; D: TRBD1; V: TRBV11-2; CDR3: CASSGRQGWGTEAFF; DNA: TGTGCCAGCAGCGGGCGACAGGGCTGGGGCACTGAAGCTTTCTTT
size: -; J: TRBJ2-3; D: -; V: TRBV7-2; CDR3: CASSLNSPIGADTQYF; DNA: TGTGCCAGCAGCTTAAATTCCCCAATCGGGGCAGATACGCAGTATTTT
size: -; J: TRBJ2-5; D: -; V: TRBV28; CDR3: CASSLTGGPGETQYF; DNA: TGTGCCAGCAGTTTAACCGGAGGTCCCGGGGAGACCCAGTACTTC
size: -; J: TRBJ1-1; D: TRBD1; V: TRBV27; CDR3: CASSRARTGLILNTEAFF; DNA: TGTGCCAGCAGCCGTGCCCGGACAGGGTTAATCCTGAACACTGAAGCTTTCTTT
size: -; J: TRBJ2-7; D: TRBD1; V: TRBV6-5; CDR3: CASSLTGTARYEQYF; DNA: TGTGCCAGCAGCCTTACCGGGACAGCACGATACGAGCAGTACTTC
size: -; J: TRBJ1-5; D: -; V: TRBV7-9; CDR3: CASSLGRVGNQPQHF; DNA: TGTGCCAGCAGCTTAGGCAGGGTAGGAAATCAGCCCCAGCATTTT
size: -; J: TRBJ1-2; D: -; V: TRBV5-1; CDR3: CASSLSSGSANYGYTF; DNA: TGCGCCAGCAGCTTGTCGTCCGGTTCAGCCAACTATGGCTACACCTTC
size: once; J: TRBJ1-2; D: -; V: TRBV7-2; CDR3: CASSLERNYGYTF; DNA: TGTGCCAGCAGCTTAGAAAGGAACTATGGCTACACCTTC
size: -; J: TRBJ2-1; D: TRBD2; V: TRBV5-4; CDR3: CASSPGLVSSYNEQFF; DNA: TGTGCCAGCAGCCCGGGACTAGTGAGCTCCTACAATGAGCAGTTCTTC
size: few; J: TRBJ2-7; D: -; V: TRBV28; CDR3: CASSPPTETPYEQYF; DNA: TGTGCCAGCAGTCCACCGACAGAGACCCCCTACGAGCAGTACTTC
size: -; J: TRBJ2-3; D: TRBD1; V: TRBV12-5; CDR3: CASGSGQITDTQYF; DNA: TGTGCTAGTGGTTCGGGACAGATCACAGATACGCAGTATTTT
size: -; J: TRBJ2-2; D: TRBD2; V: TRBV6-2/TRBV6-3; CDR3: CASSFSGRASGELFF; DNA: TGTGCCAGCAGTTTCAGCGGGAGGGCCTCCGGGGAGCTGTTTTTT
size: -; J: TRBJ1-6; D: TRBD1; V: TRBV6-5; CDR3: CASSYSTTGDSPLHF; DNA: TGTGCCAGCAGTTACTCTACGACAGGGGATTCACCCCTCCACTTT
size: -; J: TRBJ2-5; D: -; V: TRBV27; CDR3: CASSLAFWETQYF; DNA: TGTGCCAGCAGTTTAGCTTTCTGGGAGACCCAGTACTTC
size: once; J: TRBJ1-5; D: TRBD1; V: TRBV6-5; CDR3: CASRIQGARQPQHF; DNA: TGTGCCAGCAGGATACAGGGGGCGAGGCAGCCCCAGCATTTT
size: -; J: TRBJ1-6; D: -; V: TRBV5-6; CDR3: CASSDQAISYNSPLHF; DNA: TGTGCCAGCAGCGATCAGGCTATCTCCTATAATTCACCCCTCCACTTT
size: -; J: TRBJ1-2; D: TRBD1; V: TRBV5-5; CDR3: CASSLFRTGEYGYTF; DNA: TGTGCCAGCAGCTTGTTTCGGACAGGGGAATACGGCTACACCTTC
size: once; J: TRBJ1-5; D: -; V: TRBV7-2; CDR3: CASSLAVSSYSNQPQHF; DNA: TGTGCCAGCAGCTTAGCGGTTAGTAGCTATAGCAATCAGCCCCAGCATTTT
size: once; J: TRBJ1-2; D: -; V: TRBV7-9; CDR3: CASTRPEQGDYGYTF; DNA: TGTGCCAGCACCAGGCCGGAGCAGGGAGACTATGGCTACACCTTC
size: -; J: TRBJ1-2; D: -; V: TRBV28; CDR3: CASSLQGAYGYTF; DNA: TGTGCCAGCAGTTTGCAAGGGGCTTATGGCTACACCTTC
size: few; J: TRBJ2-3; D: TRBD2; V: TRBV4-1; CDR3: CASSQDVLAGGPPYF; DNA: TGCGCCAGCAGCCAAGATGTTCTAGCGGGGGGTCCCCCTTATTTT
size: few; J: TRBJ1-1; D: -; V: TRBV7-9; CDR3: CASSSGRTEAFF; DNA: TGTGCCAGCAGTTCTGGCAGGACTGAAGCTTTCTTT